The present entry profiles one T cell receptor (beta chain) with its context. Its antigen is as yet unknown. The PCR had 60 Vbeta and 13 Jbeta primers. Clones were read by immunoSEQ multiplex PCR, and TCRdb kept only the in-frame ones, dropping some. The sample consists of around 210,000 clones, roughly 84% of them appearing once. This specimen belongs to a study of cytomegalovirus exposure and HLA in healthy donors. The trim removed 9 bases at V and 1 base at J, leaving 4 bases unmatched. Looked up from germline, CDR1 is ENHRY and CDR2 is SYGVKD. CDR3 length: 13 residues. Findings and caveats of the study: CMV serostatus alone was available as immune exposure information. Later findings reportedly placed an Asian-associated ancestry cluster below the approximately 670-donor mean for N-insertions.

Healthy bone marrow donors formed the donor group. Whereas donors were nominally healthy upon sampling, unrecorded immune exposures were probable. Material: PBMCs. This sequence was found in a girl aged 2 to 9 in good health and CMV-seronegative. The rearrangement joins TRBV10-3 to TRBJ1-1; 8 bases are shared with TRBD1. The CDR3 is CAISDRGNTEAFF. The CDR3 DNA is TGTGCCATATCCGACAGGGGGAACACTGAAGCTTTCTTT.